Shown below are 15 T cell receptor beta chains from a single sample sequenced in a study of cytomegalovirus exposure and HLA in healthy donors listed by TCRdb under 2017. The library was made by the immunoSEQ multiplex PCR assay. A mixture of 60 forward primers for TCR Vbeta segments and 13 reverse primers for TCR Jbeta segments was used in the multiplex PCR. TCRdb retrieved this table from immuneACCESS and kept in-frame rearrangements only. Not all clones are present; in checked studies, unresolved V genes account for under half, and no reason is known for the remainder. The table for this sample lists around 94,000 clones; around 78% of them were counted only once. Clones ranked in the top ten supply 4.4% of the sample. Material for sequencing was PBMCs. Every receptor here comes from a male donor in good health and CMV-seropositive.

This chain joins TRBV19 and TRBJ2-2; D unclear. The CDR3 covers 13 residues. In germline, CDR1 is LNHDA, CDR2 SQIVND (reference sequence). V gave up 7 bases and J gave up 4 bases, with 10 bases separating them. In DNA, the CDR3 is TGTGCCAGTAATGTGTTCCTCACCGGGGAGCTGTTTTTT. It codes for CASNVFLTGELFF.

The CDR3 sequence is CASRGWGGIGELFF. The CDR3 DNA reads as TGTGCCAGCAGGGGCTGGGGGGGGATCGGGGAGCTGTTTTTT. The gene calls are TRBV11-2 and TRBJ2-2; 7 nucleotides align to TRBD2. V dropped 6 bases and J dropped 7; count of bases not matched to a gene: 8. The length of the CDR3 is 14 residues. Per germline, CDR1 SGHAT and CDR2 FQNNGV. Combining the CDR3 with reference TRBV11-2 and TRBJ2-2 gives the whole variable domain EAGVAQSPRYKIIEKRQSVAFWCNPISGHATLYWYQQILGQGPKLLIQFQNNGVVDDSQLPKDRFSAERLKGVDSTLKIQPAKLEDSAVYLCASRGWGGIGELFFGEGSRLTVL.

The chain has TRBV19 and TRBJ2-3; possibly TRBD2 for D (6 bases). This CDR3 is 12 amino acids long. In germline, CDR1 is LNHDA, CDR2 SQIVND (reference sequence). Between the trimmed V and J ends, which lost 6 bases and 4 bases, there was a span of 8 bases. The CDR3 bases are TGTGCCAGTAGCTGGGGGGCAGATACGCAGTATTTT. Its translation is CASSWGADTQYF.

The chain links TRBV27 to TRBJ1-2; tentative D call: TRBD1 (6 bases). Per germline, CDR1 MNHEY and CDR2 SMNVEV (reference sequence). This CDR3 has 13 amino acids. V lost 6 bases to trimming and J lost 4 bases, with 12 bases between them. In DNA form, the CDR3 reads TGTGCCAGCAGAAAGACAGGAACCTATGGCTACACCTTC. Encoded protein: CASRKTGTYGYTF.

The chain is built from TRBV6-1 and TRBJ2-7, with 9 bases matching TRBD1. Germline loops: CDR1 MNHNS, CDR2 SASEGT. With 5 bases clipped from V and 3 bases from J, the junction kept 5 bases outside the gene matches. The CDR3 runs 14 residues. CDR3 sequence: CASSIQGASYEQYF. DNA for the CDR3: TGTGCCAGCAGTATACAGGGGGCAAGCTACGAGCAGTACTTC.

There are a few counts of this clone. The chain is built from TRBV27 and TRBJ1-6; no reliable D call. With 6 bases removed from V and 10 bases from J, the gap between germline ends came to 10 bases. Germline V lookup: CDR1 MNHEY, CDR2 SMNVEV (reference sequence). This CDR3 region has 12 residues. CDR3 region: CASREGMSPLHF. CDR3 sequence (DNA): TGTGCCAGCAGGGAGGGTATGTCACCCCTCCACTTT.

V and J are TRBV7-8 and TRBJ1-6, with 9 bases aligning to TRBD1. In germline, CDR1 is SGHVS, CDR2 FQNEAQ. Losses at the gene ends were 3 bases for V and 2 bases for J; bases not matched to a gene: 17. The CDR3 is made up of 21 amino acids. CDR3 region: CASSFNGDRDPSSPYNSPLHF. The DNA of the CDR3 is TGTGCCAGCAGCTTCAACGGGGACAGGGACCCGAGTAGTCCCTATAATTCACCCCTCCACTTT.

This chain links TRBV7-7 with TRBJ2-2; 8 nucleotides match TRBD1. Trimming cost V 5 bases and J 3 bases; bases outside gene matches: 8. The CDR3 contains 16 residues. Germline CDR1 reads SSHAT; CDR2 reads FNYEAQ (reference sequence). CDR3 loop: CASSGDRGQDTGELFF. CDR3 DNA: TGTGCCAGCAGCGGCGACAGGGGCCAGGACACCGGGGAGCTGTTTTTT. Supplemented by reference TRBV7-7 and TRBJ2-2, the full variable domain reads GAGVSQSPRYKVTKRGQDVTLRCDPISSHATLYWYQQALGQGPEFLTYFNYEAQPDKSGLPSDRFSAERPEGSISTLTIQRTEQRDSAMYRCASSGDRGQDTGELFFGEGSRLTVL.

The CDR3 reads CASSANPGLQKYEQYF. DNA of the CDR3: TGTGCCAGCAGCGCGAACCCGGGACTTCAGAAATACGAGCAGTACTTC. The rearrangement uses TRBV9 and TRBJ2-7; tentatively, D is TRBD2 (6 bases). Between the trimmed V and J ends, which lost 3 bases and 4 bases, there was a span of 20 bases. The CDR3 is made up of 16 amino acids. Germline CDR1 and CDR2: SGDLS and YYNGEE.

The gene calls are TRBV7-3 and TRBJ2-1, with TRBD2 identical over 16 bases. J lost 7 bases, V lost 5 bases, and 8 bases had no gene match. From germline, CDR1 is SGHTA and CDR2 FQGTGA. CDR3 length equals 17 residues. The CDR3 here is CASSPGLAGGPGNEQFF. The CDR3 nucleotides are TGTGCCAGCAGCCCGGGACTAGCGGGGGGGCCGGGAAATGAGCAGTTCTTC.

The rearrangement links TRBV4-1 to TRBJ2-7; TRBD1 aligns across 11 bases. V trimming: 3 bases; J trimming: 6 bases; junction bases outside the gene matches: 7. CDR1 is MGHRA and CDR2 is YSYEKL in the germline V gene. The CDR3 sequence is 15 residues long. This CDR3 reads CASSHPGQGGGEQYF. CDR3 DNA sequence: TGCGCCAGCAGCCACCCGGGACAGGGGGGGGGCGAGCAGTACTTC.

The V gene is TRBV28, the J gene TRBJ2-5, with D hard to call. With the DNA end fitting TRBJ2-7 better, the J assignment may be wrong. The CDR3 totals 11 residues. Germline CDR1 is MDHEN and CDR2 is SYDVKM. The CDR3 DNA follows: TGTGCCAGCCTTTCTTCCTACGAGCAGTACTTC. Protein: CASLSSYEQYF.

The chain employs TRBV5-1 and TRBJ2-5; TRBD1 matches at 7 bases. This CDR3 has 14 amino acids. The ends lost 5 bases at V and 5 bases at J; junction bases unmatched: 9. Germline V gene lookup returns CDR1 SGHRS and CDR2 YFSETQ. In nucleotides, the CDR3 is TGCGCCAGCAGTTTCGACAGGGTAGGGGAGACCCAGTACTTC. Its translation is CASSFDRVGETQYF.

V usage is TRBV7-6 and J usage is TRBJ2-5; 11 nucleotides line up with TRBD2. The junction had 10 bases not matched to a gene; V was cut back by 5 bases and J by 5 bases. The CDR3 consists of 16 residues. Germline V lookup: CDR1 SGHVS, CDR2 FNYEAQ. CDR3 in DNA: TGTGCCAGCAGCCTCGGTAGCGGGGGGGCCTGGGAGACCCAGTACTTC. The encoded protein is CASSLGSGGAWETQYF.

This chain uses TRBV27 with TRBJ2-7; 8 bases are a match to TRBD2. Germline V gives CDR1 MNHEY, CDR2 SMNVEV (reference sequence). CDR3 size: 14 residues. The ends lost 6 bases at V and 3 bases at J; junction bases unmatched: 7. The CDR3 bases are TGTGCCAGCAGCTCGGGGGGGGTAGGCTACGAGCAGTACTTC. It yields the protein CASSSGGVGYEQYF.